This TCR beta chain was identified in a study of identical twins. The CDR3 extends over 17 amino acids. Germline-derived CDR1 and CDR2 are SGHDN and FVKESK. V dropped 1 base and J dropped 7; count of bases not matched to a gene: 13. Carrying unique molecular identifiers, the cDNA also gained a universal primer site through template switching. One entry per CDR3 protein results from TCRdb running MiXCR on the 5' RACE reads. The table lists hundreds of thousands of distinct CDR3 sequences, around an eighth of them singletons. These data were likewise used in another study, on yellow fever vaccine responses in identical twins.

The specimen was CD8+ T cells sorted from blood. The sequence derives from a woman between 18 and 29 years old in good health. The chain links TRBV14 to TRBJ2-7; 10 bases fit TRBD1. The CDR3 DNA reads TGTGCCAGCAGCCAAGCCGGGACAGGGGTTTTTTCGGGAGAGCAGTACTTC. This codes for CASSQAGTGVFSGEQYF. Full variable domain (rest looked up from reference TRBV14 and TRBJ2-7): EAGVTQFPSHSVIEKGQTVTLRCDPISGHDNLYWYRRVMGKEIKFLLHFVKESKQDESGMPNNRFLAERTGGTYSTLKVQPAELEDSGVYFCASSQAGTGVFSGEQYFGPGTRLTVT.